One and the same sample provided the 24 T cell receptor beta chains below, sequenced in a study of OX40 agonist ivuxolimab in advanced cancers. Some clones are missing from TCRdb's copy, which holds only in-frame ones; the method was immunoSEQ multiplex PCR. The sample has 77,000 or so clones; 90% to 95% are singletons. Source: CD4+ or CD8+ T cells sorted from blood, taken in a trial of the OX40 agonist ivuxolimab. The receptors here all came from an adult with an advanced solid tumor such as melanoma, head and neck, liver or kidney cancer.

The CDR3 bases are TGTGCCAGCATGCAGGCCGGGAACACTGAAGCTTTCTTT. Translated: CASMQAGNTEAFF. The chain couples TRBV28 to TRBJ1-1, with D uncertain. V dropped 7 bases and J dropped 1 base, with 10 bases sitting between them. The V gene's germline CDR1 is MDHEN and CDR2 SYDVKM. CDR3 length: 13 amino acids.

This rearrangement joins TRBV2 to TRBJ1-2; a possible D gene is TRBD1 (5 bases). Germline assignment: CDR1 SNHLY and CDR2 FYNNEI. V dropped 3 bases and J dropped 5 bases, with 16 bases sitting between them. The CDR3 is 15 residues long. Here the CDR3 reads CASSESGGSGYGYTF. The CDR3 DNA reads TGTGCCAGCAGTGAGAGCGGGGGGTCGGGATATGGCTACACCTTC.

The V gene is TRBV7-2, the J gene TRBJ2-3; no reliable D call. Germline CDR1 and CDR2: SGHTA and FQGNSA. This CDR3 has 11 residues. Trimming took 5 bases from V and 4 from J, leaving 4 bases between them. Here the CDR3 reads CASSGSDTQYF. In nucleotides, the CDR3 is TGTGCCAGCAGCGGATCAGATACGCAGTATTTT. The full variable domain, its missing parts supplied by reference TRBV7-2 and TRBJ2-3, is GAGVSQSPSNKVTEKGKDVELRCDPISGHTALYWYRQSLGQGLEFLIYFQGNSAPDKSGLPSDRFSAERTGGSVSTLTIQRTQQEDSAVYLCASSGSDTQYFGPGTRLTVL.

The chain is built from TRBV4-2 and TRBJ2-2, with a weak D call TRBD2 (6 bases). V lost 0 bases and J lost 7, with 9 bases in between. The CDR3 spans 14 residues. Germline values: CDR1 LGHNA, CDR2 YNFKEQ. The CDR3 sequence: CASSQELAGGELFF. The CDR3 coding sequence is TGTGCCAGCAGCCAAGAACTAGCTGGCGGGGAGCTGTTTTTT.

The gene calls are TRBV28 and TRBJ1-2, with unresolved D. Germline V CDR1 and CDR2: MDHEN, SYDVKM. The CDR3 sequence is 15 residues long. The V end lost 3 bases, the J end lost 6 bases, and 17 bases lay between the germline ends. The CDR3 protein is CASSLSATPGHGYTF. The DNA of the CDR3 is TGTGCCAGCAGTTTGTCAGCCACTCCCGGACATGGCTACACCTTC.

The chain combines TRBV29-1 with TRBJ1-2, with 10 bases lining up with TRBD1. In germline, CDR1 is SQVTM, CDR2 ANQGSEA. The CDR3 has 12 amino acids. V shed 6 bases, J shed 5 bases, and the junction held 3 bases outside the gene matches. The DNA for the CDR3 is TGCAGCGTGCGGACAGGGGGGTATGGCTACACCTTC. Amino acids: CSVRTGGYGYTF.

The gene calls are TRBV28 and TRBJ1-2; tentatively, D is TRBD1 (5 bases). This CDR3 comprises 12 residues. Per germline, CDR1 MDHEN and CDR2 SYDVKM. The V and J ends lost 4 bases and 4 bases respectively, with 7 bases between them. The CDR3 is CASSSDSYGYTF. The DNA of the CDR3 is TGTGCCAGCAGTTCAGACAGCTATGGCTACACCTTC.

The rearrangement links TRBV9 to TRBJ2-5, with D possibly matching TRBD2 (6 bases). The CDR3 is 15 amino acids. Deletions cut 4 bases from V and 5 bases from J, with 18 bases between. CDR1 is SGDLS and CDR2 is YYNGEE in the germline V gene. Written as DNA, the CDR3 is TGTGCCAGCAGCCCGCCGGGAGCCGGTTGGGAGACCCAGTACTTC. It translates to CASSPPGAGWETQYF.

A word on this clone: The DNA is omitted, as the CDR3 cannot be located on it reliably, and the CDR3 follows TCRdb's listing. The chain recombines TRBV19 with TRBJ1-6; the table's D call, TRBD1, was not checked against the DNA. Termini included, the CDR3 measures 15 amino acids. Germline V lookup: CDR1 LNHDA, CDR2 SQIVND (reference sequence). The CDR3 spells CASSSGQANNSPLHF.

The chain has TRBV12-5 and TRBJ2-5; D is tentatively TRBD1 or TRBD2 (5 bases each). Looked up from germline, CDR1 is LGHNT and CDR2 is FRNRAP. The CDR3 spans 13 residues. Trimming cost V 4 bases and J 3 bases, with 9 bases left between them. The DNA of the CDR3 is TGTGCTAGTGGTTCCGGGACGGAAGAGACCCAGTACTTC. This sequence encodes CASGSGTEETQYF.

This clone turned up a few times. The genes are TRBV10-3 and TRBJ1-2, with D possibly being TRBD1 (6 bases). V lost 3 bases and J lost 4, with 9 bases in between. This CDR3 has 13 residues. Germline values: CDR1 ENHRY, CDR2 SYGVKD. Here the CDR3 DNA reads TGTGCCATCAGTGAAGGGGGAGGCTATGGCTACACCTTC. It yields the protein CAISEGGGYGYTF.

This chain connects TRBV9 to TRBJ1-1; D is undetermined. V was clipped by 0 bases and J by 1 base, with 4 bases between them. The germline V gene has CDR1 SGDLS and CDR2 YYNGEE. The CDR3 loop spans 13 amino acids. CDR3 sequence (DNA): TGTGCCAGCAGCGTAGAGGGGAACACTGAAGCTTTCTTT. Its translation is CASSVEGNTEAFF.

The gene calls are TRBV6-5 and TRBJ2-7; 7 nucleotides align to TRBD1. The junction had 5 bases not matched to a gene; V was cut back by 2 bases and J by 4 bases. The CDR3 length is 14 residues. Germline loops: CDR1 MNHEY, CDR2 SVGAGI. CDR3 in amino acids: CASSYGNRGYEQYF. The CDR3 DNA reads TGTGCCAGCAGTTACGGCAACAGGGGTTACGAGCAGTACTTC.

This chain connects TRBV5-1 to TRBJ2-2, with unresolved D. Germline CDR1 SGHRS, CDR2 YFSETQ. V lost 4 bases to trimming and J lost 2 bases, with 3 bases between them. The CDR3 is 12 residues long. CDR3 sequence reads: CASSPNTGELFF. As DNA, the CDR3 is TGCGCCAGCAGCCCCAACACCGGGGAGCTGTTTTTT.

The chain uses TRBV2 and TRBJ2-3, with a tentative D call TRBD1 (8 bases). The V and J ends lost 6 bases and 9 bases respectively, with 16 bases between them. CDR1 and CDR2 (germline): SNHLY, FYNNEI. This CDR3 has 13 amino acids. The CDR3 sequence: CASRQDREGTQYF. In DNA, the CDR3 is TGTGCCAGCAGGCAGGACAGGGAGGGCACGCAGTATTTT.

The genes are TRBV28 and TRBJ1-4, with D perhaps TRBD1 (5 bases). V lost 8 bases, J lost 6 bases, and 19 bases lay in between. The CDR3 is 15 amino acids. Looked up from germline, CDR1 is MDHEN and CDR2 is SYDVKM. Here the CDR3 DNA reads TGTGCCAGCGTTGGGGGTGGGGTCGGGGATGAAAAACTGTTTTTT. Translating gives CASVGGGVGDEKLFF.

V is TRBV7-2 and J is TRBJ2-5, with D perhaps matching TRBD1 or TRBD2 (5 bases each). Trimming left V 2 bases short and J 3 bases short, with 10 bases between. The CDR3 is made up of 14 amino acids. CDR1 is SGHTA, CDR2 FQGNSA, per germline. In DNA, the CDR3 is TGTGCCAGCAGCTTACCGGGACGGAAAGAGACCCAGTACTTC. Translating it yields CASSLPGRKETQYF.

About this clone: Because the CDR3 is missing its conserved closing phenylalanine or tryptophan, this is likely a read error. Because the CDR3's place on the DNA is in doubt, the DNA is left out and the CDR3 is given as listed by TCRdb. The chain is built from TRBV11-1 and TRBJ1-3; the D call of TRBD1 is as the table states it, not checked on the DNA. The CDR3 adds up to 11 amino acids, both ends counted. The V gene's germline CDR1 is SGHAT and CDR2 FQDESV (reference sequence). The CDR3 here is CASSFATGFPI.

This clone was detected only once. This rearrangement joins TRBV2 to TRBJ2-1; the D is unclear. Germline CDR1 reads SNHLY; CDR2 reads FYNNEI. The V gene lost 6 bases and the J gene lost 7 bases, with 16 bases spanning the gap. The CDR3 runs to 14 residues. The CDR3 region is CASRNRGRSNEQFF. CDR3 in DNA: TGTGCCAGCAGGAATCGCGGTCGATCTAATGAGCAGTTCTTC.

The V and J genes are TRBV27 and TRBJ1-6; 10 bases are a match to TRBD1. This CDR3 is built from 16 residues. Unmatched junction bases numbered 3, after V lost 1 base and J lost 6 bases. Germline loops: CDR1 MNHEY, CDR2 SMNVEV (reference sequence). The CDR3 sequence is CASSLWGQGINSPLHF. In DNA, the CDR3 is TGTGCCAGCAGTTTATGGGGACAGGGGATTAATTCACCCCTCCACTTT.

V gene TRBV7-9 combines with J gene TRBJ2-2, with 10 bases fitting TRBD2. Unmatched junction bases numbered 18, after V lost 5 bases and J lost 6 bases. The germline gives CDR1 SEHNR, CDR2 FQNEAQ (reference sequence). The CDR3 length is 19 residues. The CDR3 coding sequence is TGTGCCAGCAGCAACCAACCTTTTCCAGCGGGAGGGGCCGCCGGGGAGCTGTTTTTT. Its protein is CASSNQPFPAGGAAGELFF. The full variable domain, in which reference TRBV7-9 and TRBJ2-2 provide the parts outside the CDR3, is DTGVSQNPRHKITKRGQNVTFRCDPISEHNRLYWYRQTLGQGPEFLTYFQNEAQLEKSRLLSDRFSAERPKGSFSTLEIQRTEQGDSAMYLCASSNQPFPAGGAAGELFFGEGSRLTVL.

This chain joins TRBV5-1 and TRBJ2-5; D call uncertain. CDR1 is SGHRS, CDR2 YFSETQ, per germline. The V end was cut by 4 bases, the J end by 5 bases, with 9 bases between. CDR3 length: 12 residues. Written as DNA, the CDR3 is TGCGCCAGCAGCCGGAGTGGGGAGACCCAGTACTTC. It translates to CASSRSGETQYF.

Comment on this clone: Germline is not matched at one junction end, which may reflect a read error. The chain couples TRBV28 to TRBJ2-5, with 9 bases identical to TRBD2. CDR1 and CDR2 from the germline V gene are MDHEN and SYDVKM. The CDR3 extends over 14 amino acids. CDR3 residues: CASSLLAGQEAQYF. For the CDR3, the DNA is TGTGCCAGCAGTTTACTAGCGGGGCAAGAGGCCCAGTACTTC.

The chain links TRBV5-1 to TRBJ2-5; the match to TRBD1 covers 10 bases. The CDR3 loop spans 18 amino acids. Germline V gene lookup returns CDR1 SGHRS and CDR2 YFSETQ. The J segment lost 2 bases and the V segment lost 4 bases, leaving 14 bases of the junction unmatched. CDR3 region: CASSPRDRGWETQETQYF. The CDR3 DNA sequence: TGCGCCAGCAGCCCTCGGGACAGGGGTTGGGAAACTCAAGAGACCCAGTACTTC. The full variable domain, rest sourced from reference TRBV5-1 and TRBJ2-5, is KAGVTQTPRYLIKTRGQQVTLSCSPISGHRSVSWYQQTPGQGLQFLFEYFSETQRNKGNFPGRFSGRQFSNSRSEMNVSTLELGDSALYLCASSPRDRGWETQETQYFGPGTRLLVL.